The 18 T cell receptor beta chains in this list originate from one sample, sequenced in a study of blood T cell repertoires in COVID-19. Sequencing was performed with immunoSEQ multiplex PCR; in TCRdb, only in-frame clones are kept and a portion is missing. The sample has 220,000 or so clones; about 81% are singletons. The sample was peripheral blood. The receptors were sampled from a woman aged 80 or over with COVID-19, enrolled during active disease.

The chain employs TRBV18 and TRBJ2-1, with TRBD2 matching over 8 bases. Germline V CDR1 and CDR2: KGHSH, LQKENI. This CDR3 region has 16 residues. Unmatched junction bases numbered 3, after V lost 2 bases and J lost 0 bases. The CDR3 protein is CASSPKLAGSYNEQFF. The CDR3 region has the DNA TGTGCCAGCTCACCAAAGCTAGCGGGCTCCTACAATGAGCAGTTCTTC.

This sequence joins TRBV29-1 and TRBJ2-6, with 8 bases fitting TRBD1. The CDR3 contains 18 residues. Germline CDR1 SQVTM, CDR2 ANQGSEA. V lost 3 bases and J lost 0; bases outside the gene matches: 10. CDR3 residues: CSVDSGGQANSGANVLTF. In nucleotides, the CDR3 is TGCAGCGTTGATTCAGGGGGACAGGCAAACTCTGGGGCCAACGTCCTGACTTTC.

V gene TRBV28 combines with J gene TRBJ2-1; 8 bases align to TRBD2. Germline trimming cut 6 bases from V and 11 bases from J; bases unmatched to any gene: 3. This CDR3 is built from 11 residues. Germline lookup yields CDR1 MDHEN and CDR2 SYDVKM. CDR3: CASSGLAQQFF. DNA for the CDR3: TGTGCCAGCAGCGGACTAGCCCAGCAGTTCTTC.

This chain links TRBV3-1 (or the pseudogene TRBV3-2) with TRBJ2-5, with D possibly being TRBD2 (7 bases). V was shortened by 4 bases and J by 5 bases, with 14 bases between the two germline ends. Germline-derived CDR1 and CDR2 are LGHDT and YNNKEL (reference sequence). The CDR3 loop spans 14 amino acids. In DNA form, the CDR3 reads TGTGCCAGCAGCCCGAGGGGGGGAATGGAGACCCAGTACTTC. Residues: CASSPRGGMETQYF.

The V gene is TRBV5-1, the J gene TRBJ1-2, with a weak D call TRBD1 (6 bases). Per germline, CDR1 SGHRS and CDR2 YFSETQ. There are 15 residues in the CDR3. V was shortened by 4 bases and J by 8 bases, with 21 bases between the two germline ends. The CDR3 loop reads CASSELSTGVGGYTF. In DNA form, the CDR3 reads TGCGCCAGCAGCGAGTTATCGACAGGAGTCGGGGGCTACACCTTC.

V is TRBV5-1 and J is TRBJ1-1, with TRBD1 matching 7 bases. V lost 4 bases, J lost 6 bases, and 9 bases stayed unmatched. CDR3 length: 14 amino acids. The germline CDR1 and CDR2 sequences are SGHRS and YFSETQ. CDR3 nucleotides: TGCGCCAGCAGCCTCGACAGGGCTCGACCTGAAGCTTTCTTT. Protein: CASSLDRARPEAFF.

For the CDR3, the DNA is TGTGCCAGCAGCTTCTTTGGGGCAGGCTTCGGTGAGACCCAGTACTTC. Protein product: CASSFFGAGFGETQYF. This chain uses TRBV11-3 with TRBJ2-5; D possibly corresponds to TRBD1 (5 bases). Germline V lookup: CDR1 SGHNT, CDR2 YENEEA. This CDR3 region has 16 residues. V was shortened by 3 bases and J by 5 bases, with 19 bases between the two germline ends.

The genes are TRBV10-3 and TRBJ1-1, with a possible D match to TRBD1 (5 bases). V was cut by 3 bases and J by 1 base, with 9 bases left in between. From germline, CDR1 is ENHRY and CDR2 SYGVKD. The CDR3 length is 14 residues. In DNA form, the CDR3 reads TGTGCCATCAGTGATTTTGACAGGAACACTGAAGCTTTCTTT. Its translation is CAISDFDRNTEAFF.

In its sample, this clone was seen once. The V and J genes are TRBV7-2 and TRBJ1-1; D unresolved. CDR1 and CDR2 (germline): SGHTA, FQGNSA. Trimming shortened V by 5 bases and J by 5 bases, and 12 bases separated the two germline ends. This CDR3 is built from 13 residues. The CDR3 spells CASSAQHETEAFF. The CDR3 nucleotides read TGTGCCAGCAGCGCACAACACGAAACTGAAGCTTTCTTT.

This clone was picked up a small number of times. The genes are TRBV7-2 and TRBJ1-2; tentative D call: TRBD1 (6 bases). Germline CDR1 is SGHTA and CDR2 is FQGNSA. V lost 5 bases and J 0 bases, leaving 13 bases between the germline ends. The CDR3 extends over 15 amino acids. The CDR3 region is CASSPGAGANYGYTF. DNA of the CDR3: TGTGCCAGCAGCCCAGGCGCAGGGGCTAACTATGGCTACACCTTC.

The rearrangement uses TRBV28 and TRBJ1-5, with 10 bases matching TRBD1. This CDR3 is 15 amino acids long. CDR1 and CDR2 from the germline V gene are MDHEN and SYDVKM. The V gene end was trimmed by 8 bases and the J gene end by 0 bases; junction bases not matched to a gene: 4. The CDR3 loop reads CASGTGAYSNQPQHF. The CDR3 nucleotides are TGTGCCAGCGGGACAGGGGCGTATAGCAATCAGCCCCAGCATTTT.

The chain couples TRBV7-3 to TRBJ2-2; D is uncertain. V dropped 1 base and J dropped 1 base, with 10 bases sitting between them. This CDR3 has 16 residues. Germline V gives CDR1 SGHTA, CDR2 FQGTGA. CDR3: CASSLMRLENTGELFF. The CDR3 bases are TGTGCCAGCAGCTTAATGAGGCTAGAGAACACCGGGGAGCTGTTTTTT.

The gene calls are TRBV2 and TRBJ2-6, with 7 nucleotides matching TRBD2. The length of the CDR3 is 20 residues. J lost 2 bases, V lost 7 bases, and 20 bases had no gene match. Germline values: CDR1 SNHLY, CDR2 FYNNEI. The CDR3 region is CASNPSFGGSVRTGANVLTF. The DNA for the CDR3 is TGTGCCAGCAATCCTTCGTTCGGCGGGAGTGTAAGGACTGGGGCCAACGTCCTGACTTTC. The full variable domain, in which reference TRBV2 and TRBJ2-6 provide the parts outside the CDR3, is EPEVTQTPSHQVTQMGQEVILRCVPISNHLYFYWYRQILGQKVEFLVSFYNNEISEKSEIFDDQFSVERPDGSNFTLKIRSTKLEDSAMYFCASNPSFGGSVRTGANVLTFGAGSRLTVL.

DNA for the CDR3: TGTGCCAGCTCACCACCCCTGGGTTCTAGCTATGGCTACACCTTC. Encoded protein: CASSPPLGSSYGYTF. This sequence joins TRBV18 and TRBJ1-2; D unclear. The CDR3 contains 15 residues. Germline lookup yields CDR1 KGHSH and CDR2 LQKENI. Trimming cost V 0 bases and J 4 bases, with 12 bases left between them.

This clone was seen only a few times. This chain links TRBV1 with TRBJ2-5; the listed D gene, TRBD2, was not tested against the DNA. TRBV1 is assigned pseudogene status. The CDR3 has 18 residues. CDR3 DNA sequence: TGCACCAGCAGCCAAGATGGGAGAACGGGAGGGCCTCATGAGACCCAGTACTTC. Amino acid sequence: CTSSQDGRTGGPHETQYF.

The chain joins TRBV2 to TRBJ1-2; weak D call: TRBD1 (6 bases). The germline V and J ends were trimmed by 4 bases and 7 bases, with 13 bases remaining between them. This CDR3 is built from 13 residues. Per the germline V gene, CDR1 is SNHLY and CDR2 is FYNNEI. The CDR3 reads CASSVQGGGGYTF. CDR3 nucleotides: TGTGCCAGCAGTGTACAAGGGGGTGGTGGCTACACCTTC. Supplemented by reference TRBV2 and TRBJ1-2, the full variable domain reads EPEVTQTPSHQVTQMGQEVILRCVPISNHLYFYWYRQILGQKVEFLVSFYNNEISEKSEIFDDQFSVERPDGSNFTLKIRSTKLEDSAMYFCASSVQGGGGYTFGSGTRLTVV.

The chain links TRBV9 to TRBJ2-1; 10 nucleotides match TRBD2. The V gene's germline CDR1 is SGDLS and CDR2 YYNGEE. Unmatched junction bases numbered 13, after V lost 7 bases and J lost 6 bases. This CDR3 spans 16 amino acids. CDR3 amino acids: CASGASGSPWGNEQFF. Written as DNA, the CDR3 is TGTGCCAGCGGGGCTAGCGGGAGCCCTTGGGGCAATGAGCAGTTCTTC.

The V and J genes are TRBV18 and TRBJ2-5; D uncertain. Trimming pared 2 bases from V and 4 bases from J, leaving 8 bases between. Germline loops: CDR1 KGHSH, CDR2 LQKENI. This CDR3 has 13 amino acids. DNA for the CDR3: TGTGCCAGCTCACCATTAATCGGAGAGACCCAGTACTTC. Its protein product is CASSPLIGETQYF. Full variable domain (rest looked up from reference TRBV18 and TRBJ2-5): NAGVMQNPRHLVRRRGQEARLRCSPMKGHSHVYWYRQLPEEGLKFMVYLQKENIIDESGMPKERFSAEFPKEGPSILRIQQVVRGDSAAYFCASSPLIGETQYFGPGTRLLVL.